These T cell receptor delta chains were read from a single sample in a study of γδ T cells in repeated Plasmodium falciparum infection. TCRdb called clones anew from the multiplex PCR reads with CATT. The sample comprises roughly 86,000 delta-chain clones, under 1.5% of which are singletons, and 9% rests with the top ten. The specimen sequenced was gamma-delta T cells from blood. These receptors all stem from a pool of human donors (malaria-infected and uninfected, not separated). CDR3s include the opening cysteine and the closing phenylalanine or tryptophan. The D gene is left open where the match is weak. Expanded clones are given a class, and other clones once, few, many or no size at all.

.	TRDV1	TRDJ1	many	TGTGCTCTTGGGCCCCTAGTCAAGGCCGTTGGGGGCCACGATAAACTCATCTTT	CALGPLVKAVGGHDKLIF
TRDD3	TRDV1	TRDJ2	.	TGTGCTCTTGGGGAACGCCCGGCCTATACACTGGGGGAGACAGCGCAACTCTTCTTT	CALGERPAYTLGETAQLFF
TRDD3	TRDV2	TRDJ1	many	TGTGCCTGTGACACACTGGGGGATATAGCCGATAAACTCATCTTT	CACDTLGDIADKLIF
.	TRDV2	TRDJ1	many	TGTGCCTGTGACACTTGGAACACCGATAAACTCATCTTT	CACDTWNTDKLIF
TRDD3	TRDV1	TRDJ1	many	TGTGCTCTTGGGGAAGTATTCCGTCTCTGGGGGACAAACGCCGATAAACTCATCTTT	CALGEVFRLWGTNADKLIF
TRDD3	TRDV2	TRDJ1	many	TGTGCCTGTGACACGCCTTTTCTGGGGGATACGCCAACCGATAAACTCATCTTT	CACDTPFLGDTPTDKLIF
.	TRDV3	TRDJ1	many	TGTGCCTTTACCCGACGGGCCGCTCTTGTAAATAAACTCATCTTT	CAFTRRAALVNKLIF
TRDD3	TRDV1	TRDJ1	many	TGTGCTCTTGGGGACCCCCTTGGGGGATACGTCGATAAACTCATCTTT	CALGDPLGGYVDKLIF
.	TRDV1	TRDJ1	few	TGTGCTCTTGGGGAACAAACAGGACCGGCCTTCCACTCGTTGGGGATATTACGCGCGGTTTCGGCCTCCCCTAAACTCATCTTT	CALGEQTGPAFHSLGILRAVSASPKLIF
.	TRDV3	TRDJ1	many	TGTGCCTTTAAGCCCCCTCCTACGGCTGGGCCCACCGATAAACTCATCTTT	CAFKPPPTAGPTDKLIF
TRDD3	TRDV2	TRDJ3	many	TGTGCCTGTGACACGCTGGGGGACTTCTCCTGGGACACCCGACAGATGTTTTTC	CACDTLGDFSWDTRQMFF
TRDD3	TRDV1	TRDJ1	few	TGTGCTCTTGGGGAACCAGCGGCTACCGAGGTAGGATACGCCGGGGACACCGATAAACTCATCTTT	CALGEPAATEVGYAGDTDKLIF
TRDD3	TRDV1	TRDJ2	many	TGTGCTCTTGCCTCCTGGGGGATACGCGTGACAGCACAACTCTTCTTT	CALASWGIRVTAQLFF
.	TRDV1	TRDJ1	many	TGTGCTCTTGGGGCCCCGTTACTCAAGGACACCGATAAACTCATCTTT	CALGAPLLKDTDKLIF
.	TRDV1	TRDJ1	.	TGTGCTTCGGCCCTAGCGCATACTTGGGGAATCGATAAACTCATCTTT	CASALAHTWGIDKLIF
TRDD3	TRDV2	TRDJ1	many	TGTGCCTGTGACACCTTACTGGGGGATACCGCGCTCCCCGATAAACTCATCTTT	CACDTLLGDTALPDKLIF
TRDD3	TRDV1	TRDJ1	many	TGTGCTCTTGGGGAGCAGAACTGGGGGATCGGTACCGATAAACTCATCTTT	CALGEQNWGIGTDKLIF
.	TRDV1	TRDJ1	many	TGTGCTCTTGTGGAACTTCCGGGGGTTCACACCGATAAACTCATCTTT	CALVELPGVHTDKLIF
.	TRDV1	TRDJ1	many	TGTGCTCTTGGAAGGGGCTACGGGTTCTACACCGATAAACTCATCTTT	CALGRGYGFYTDKLIF
TRDD3	TRDV1	TRDJ1	many	TGTGCTCTTGGGGAACGTCCGTATGGGGGATACGCGGTAAGGCTCATCTTT	CALGERPYGGYAVRLIF
.	TRDV1	TRDJ1	few	TGTGCTCTTGGGCGAGGGGCTTCCTTCTTCCCCTTGCTGGGGGGTACGGGGACCGATAAACTCATCTTT	CALGRGASFFPLLGGTGTDKLIF
TRDD3	TRDV2	TRDJ2	large	TGTGCCTGTGACACCGTGGGGGATACTTTGACAGCACAACTCTTCTTT	CACDTVGDTLTAQLFF
TRDD3	TRDV1	TRDJ1	many	TGTGCTCTTGGGGATAGGAAAAATCAGAGACTGGGGGATTGGTACACCGATAAACTCATCTTT	CALGDRKNQRLGDWYTDKLIF
.	TRDV2	TRDJ1	medium-sized	TGTGCCTGTGACCCGATACGCACCGATAAACTCATCTTT	CACDPIRTDKLIF
.	TRDV1	TRDJ1	many	TGTGCTCTTGGGGACCTCCTAGGCCCCCCGCGCGATAAACTCATCTTT	CALGDLLGPPRDKLIF
TRDD3	TRDV3	TRDJ1	many	TGTGCCTTTACTGGGGGACGAGGGGATAAACTCATCTTT	CAFTGGRGDKLIF
.	TRDV1	TRDJ1	many	TGTGCTCTTGGGGAACCCCAGCTTCCTTCGAGACTAATACGGAGGGGGACCGATAAACTCATCTTT	CALGEPQLPSRLIRRGTDKLIF
TRDD3	TRDV1	TRDJ1	many	TGTGCTCTTGGGGAACCCCTACCCGGGATACACCGGTTGTTGTCCGATAAACTCATCTTT	CALGEPLPGIHRLLSDKLIF
TRDD3	TRDV1	TRDJ1	many	TGTGCTCTTGGGGAGCCCTTTCCTAGCCTGGGGGATACGCAATCGACCTCGTACACCGATAAACTCATCTTT	CALGEPFPSLGDTQSTSYTDKLIF
TRDD3	TRDV2	TRDJ1	many	TGTGCCTGTGACCGACTGGGGGATTTAAAACTCATCTTT	CACDRLGDLKLIF
TRDD3	TRDV1	TRDJ1	many	TGTGCTCTTGGGGAACTCCCGTTCGCCCCGATTACTGGGGGATCTTACTACACCGATAAACTCATCTTT	CALGELPFAPITGGSYYTDKLIF
.	TRDV1	TRDJ1	many	TGTGCTCTTGGGGCCCACACGTCGTTCCTACAAGTACTGGGGTTAAACACCGATAAACTCATCTTT	CALGAHTSFLQVLGLNTDKLIF
TRDD3	TRDV3	TRDJ1	many	TGTGCCTCCGGCCTTCCTTCCACTGGGGGATACTGGTACACCGATAAACTCATCTTT	CASGLPSTGGYWYTDKLIF
TRDD3	TRDV2	TRDJ1	many	TGTGCCTGTGACACCGGGGGCCGGGGGATAATCGTTGCCGATAAACTCATCTTT	CACDTGGRGIIVADKLIF
.	TRDV2	TRDJ1	.	TGTGCGGGGGTTGCGCGGGGAAGCACCGATAAACTCATCTTT	CAGVARGSTDKLIF
.	TRDV1	TRDJ1	many	TGTGCTCTTGGGGAATCTCCGCTCCCACATGATACGAGGGGCACCGATAAACTCATCTTT	CALGESPLPHDTRGTDKLIF
.	TRDV2	TRDJ1	medium-sized	TGTGCCTGTGACACCGTGAAGGGGACTTCAAGGATCTCGTACACCGATAAACTCATCTTT	CACDTVKGTSRISYTDKLIF
.	TRDV2	TRDJ1	medium-sized	TGTGCCTGTGACACTATCACGACTCGGGGACAGATCCCCTACACCGATAAACTCATCTTT	CACDTITTRGQIPYTDKLIF
TRDD3	TRDV2	TRDJ1	medium-sized	TGTGCCTGTGACACCCTTACTGGGGGGCTTTACACCGATAAACTCATCTTT	CACDTLTGGLYTDKLIF
.	TRDV1	TRDJ1	many	TGTGCTCTTGGGGAACCAATTAGGTCCGATAACCTCATCTTT	CALGEPIRSDNLIF
.	TRDV1	TRDJ1	many	TGTGCTCTTGCCCACGACGGCTTCCTATGGGGGACTACTGGGCCCCCCTACACCGATAAACTCATCTTT	CALAHDGFLWGTTGPPYTDKLIF
.	TRDV1	TRDJ1	.	TGTGCTCTTGGGGCCCGGGTGTCCTATAGAGGAGGAGTGGGTAAACTCATCTTT	CALGARVSYRGGVGKLIF
.	TRDV1	TRDJ1	many	TGTGCTCTTGGGGTACTAACCCGAGCTTACCTATCGCCGGAGGCCTACACCGATAAACTCATCTTT	CALGVLTRAYLSPEAYTDKLIF
.	TRDV1	TRDJ2	many	TGTGCTCTTGGGGTACCGATACGGCTACGATCTTTGACAGCACAACTCTTCTTT	CALGVPIRLRSLTAQLFF
TRDD3	TRDV2	TRDJ1	many	TGTGCCTGTGACCCACTACTGGGGGATACGCGAAATCCAGTGGTCGATAAACTCATCTTT	CACDPLLGDTRNPVVDKLIF